The 13 T cell receptor beta chains below come from one sample, sequenced in a study of metastatic and nonmetastatic thyroid tumors. All patients were untreated before thyroid surgery. MiXCR was used by TCRdb to re-call the PCR reads. The table shows some 19,000 clones, with roughly a sixth occurring only once. Material: blood. These receptors were taken from a female donor with papillary thyroid cancer or a benign thyroid nodule (not recorded which). Some clones in this sample may be carry-over from other donors' samples.

This clone was observed a single time. The chain employs TRBV7-8 and TRBJ1-3; the match to TRBD1 covers 7 bases. The germline V gene has CDR1 SGHVS and CDR2 FQNEAQ. The V and J ends lost 4 bases and 6 bases, in that order; junction bases with no gene match: 6. This CDR3 is built from 14 residues. DNA for the CDR3: TGTGCCAGCAGCTACTCAGGGGGAGTAAACACCATATATTTT. It encodes CASSYSGGVNTIYF.

This clone was found many times. The chain links TRBV18 to TRBJ2-4; no clear D gene. CDR3 length: 15 amino acids. Germline V gene lookup returns CDR1 KGHSH and CDR2 LQKENI. V lost 8 bases to trimming and J lost 3 bases, with 17 bases between them. CDR3 bases: TGTGCCAGCACCTCGACAAACCTGGGCAAAAACATTCAGTACTTC. Encoded protein: CASTSTNLGKNIQYF.

This clone was seen ten or more times. The V and J genes are TRBV28 and TRBJ2-3; D not certain. The CDR3 contains 14 residues. Germline V gene data show CDR1 as MDHEN and CDR2 as SYDVKM. Trimming pared 3 bases from V and 2 bases from J, leaving 9 bases between. CDR3 nucleotides: TGTGCCAGCAGTTTTGATCGAACCACAGATACGCAGTATTTT. This sequence encodes CASSFDRTTDTQYF.

This clone was observed at least ten times. Other DNA sequences in the same sample also yield this CDR3. V and J are TRBV18 and TRBJ2-5; D is ambiguous. CDR3 length: 13 amino acids. Germline assignment: CDR1 KGHSH and CDR2 LQKENI. The germline V and J ends were trimmed by 0 bases and 2 bases, with 4 bases remaining between them. This CDR3 is CASSPPAQETQYF. The DNA for the CDR3 is TGTGCCAGCTCACCACCGGCGCAAGAGACCCAGTACTTC.

This clone was counted at least ten times. Written as DNA, the CDR3 is TGTGCCAGCAGTCCCGGGATACTAGCGCGTGAGACCCAGTACTTC. It encodes CASSPGILARETQYF. The chain couples TRBV6-4 to TRBJ2-5; 7 bases are a match to TRBD2. The germline CDR1 and CDR2 sequences are MRHNA and SNTAGT. The length of the CDR3 is 15 residues. J was trimmed by 5 bases and V by 5 bases; bases with no gene match: 11.

This clone was recorded at least ten times. This chain links TRBV30 with TRBJ2-2; D not certain. The CDR3 contains 14 residues. CDR1 is GTSNPN and CDR2 is SVGIG in the germline V gene (reference sequence). V lost 0 bases, J lost 2 bases, and 7 bases lay in between. The CDR3 DNA reads as TGTGCCTGGAGTGTAAACATCAACACCGGGGAGCTGTTTTTT. Translated, it gives CAWSVNINTGELFF.

This clone was found many times. The J gene is TRBJ2-1, the V gene TRBV6-2 or TRBV6-3; 7 bases fit TRBD2. The CDR3 contains 17 residues. The germline CDR1 and CDR2 sequences are MNHEY and SVGEGT. Trimming took 2 bases from V and 4 from J; bases not matched to a gene: 11. DNA of the CDR3: TGTGCCAGCAGTTACAACCTTGGTGGGAGGGTATACAATGAGCAGTTCTTC. Translation: CASSYNLGGRVYNEQFF.

Many counts were recorded for this clone. A much larger clonotype is one base distant, so this may be a read error. The gene calls are TRBV11-2 and TRBJ2-1; TRBD2 aligns across 8 bases. CDR1 and CDR2 (germline): SGHAT, FQNNGV. The CDR3 consists of 15 residues. V was pared by 6 bases and J by 4 bases, with 8 bases of the junction left unmatched. CDR3 protein: CASSYGRAMYNEQFF. CDR3 nucleotide sequence: TGTGCCAGCAGTTACGGGAGGGCCATGTACAATGAGCAGTTCTTC.

This clone was counted at least ten times. Germline is not matched at one junction end, which may reflect a read error. In DNA, the CDR3 is TGTGCCAGCAGCCTAGCGGGAGTTAGCTACAATGAGCGGTTCTTC. Translated, it gives CASSLAGVSYNERFF. The rearrangement uses TRBV9 and TRBJ2-1; 10 nucleotides align to TRBD2. The germline gives CDR1 SGDLS, CDR2 YYNGEE. The CDR3 consists of 15 residues. The whole variable domain, remainder taken from reference TRBV9 and TRBJ2-1, is DSGVTQTPKHLITATGQRVTLRCSPRSGDLSVYWYQQSLDQGLQFLIQYYNGEERAKGNILERFSAQQFPDLHSELNLSSLELGDSALYFCASSLAGVSYNERFFGPGTRLTVL.

Only a few counts were recorded for this clone. This chain joins TRBV10-3 and TRBJ2-7; a weak D match, TRBD2 (6 bases). This CDR3 region has 12 residues. V was pared by 8 bases and J by 2 bases, with 10 bases between. The germline V gene encodes CDR1 ENHRY and CDR2 SYGVKD. The CDR3: CAIGPGAYEQYV. CDR3 sequence (DNA): TGTGCCATCGGCCCGGGGGCCTACGAGCAGTACGTC.

This clone was seen at least ten times. V usage is TRBV5-4 and J usage is TRBJ2-1; TRBD1 matches at 10 bases. This CDR3 is 14 amino acids long. V trimming: 3 bases; J trimming: 14 bases; junction bases outside the gene matches: 11. Germline V gene sequence: CDR1 SGHNT, CDR2 YYREEE (reference sequence). The CDR3, as DNA: TGTGCCAGCAGCTCCCGGGACAGGGGTTTCAGGGAGTTCTTC. This codes for CASSSRDRGFREFF.

This clone was detected many times. The chain joins TRBV7-9 to TRBJ2-1; 13 nucleotides align to TRBD2. Per germline, CDR1 SEHNR and CDR2 FQNEAQ (reference sequence). This CDR3 is 17 amino acids long. V lost 5 bases, J lost 0 bases, and 4 bases stayed unmatched. The CDR3: CASSPRLAGGSYNEQFF. CDR3 DNA sequence: TGTGCCAGCAGCCCCCGACTAGCGGGAGGCTCCTACAATGAGCAGTTCTTC. Full variable domain (outside the CDR3, taken from reference TRBV7-9 and TRBJ2-1): DTGVSQNPRHKITKRGQNVTFRCDPISEHNRLYWYRQTLGQGPEFLTYFQNEAQLEKSRLLSDRFSAERPKGSFSTLEIQRTEQGDSAMYLCASSPRLAGGSYNEQFFGPGTRLTVL.

The chain carries TRBV11-3 and TRBJ2-1; D is undetermined. The CDR3 runs 14 residues. V lost 4 bases, J lost 3 bases, and 10 bases lay in between. Looked up from germline, CDR1 is SGHNT and CDR2 is YENEEA. CDR3 amino acids: CASSSLDGYNEQFF. The CDR3 DNA reads TGTGCCAGCAGCTCGCTCGACGGCTACAATGAGCAGTTCTTC.